This is a list of T cell receptor beta chains from one sample in a study of T cell responses to AZD1222 COVID-19 vaccine. Profiling relied on immunoSEQ multiplex PCR, and the TCRdb table lists in-frame clones only, not all of them. Of under 150,000 clones in the sample, more than 90% are singletons; the top ten hold roughly 1.7%. Sequenced material: peripheral blood, taken on day 0 of AZD1222 vaccination. These receptors all come from an adult in good health. Each CDR3 is given with its conserved first and last residue. The D gene is left open where the match is weak. Some rows have no size entry. The others give once, few or many, or a class for an expanded clone.

>.|TRBJ2-6|.|TRBV6-1
CASSDLAPGANVLTF
TGTGCCAGCAGTGATCTCGCACCTGGGGCCAACGTCCTGACTTTC
>.|TRBJ1-2|.|TRBV28
CASSFGREPGYTF
TGTGCCAGCAGTTTTGGCAGGGAACCTGGCTACACCTTC
>TRBD1|TRBJ2-3|.|TRBV28
CASRVIQGAGADTQYF
TGTGCCAGCAGAGTAATACAGGGGGCAGGAGCAGATACGCAGTATTTT
>TRBD2|TRBJ2-1|.|TRBV6-5
CASSYRREGGEQFF
TGTGCCAGCAGTTACAGGCGGGAGGGAGGGGAGCAGTTCTTC
>TRBD1|TRBJ1-6|.|TRBV6-6
CASRRDRENSPLHF
TGTGCCAGCAGGAGGGACAGAGAAAATTCACCCCTCCACTTT
>.|TRBJ2-7|.|TRBV2
CASSELGGAYEQYF
TGTGCCAGCAGTGAATTGGGAGGAGCCTACGAGCAGTACTTC
>TRBD2|TRBJ2-3|.|TRBV7-3
CASSLRGASGRSQYF
TGTGCCAGCAGCTTAAGGGGGGCTAGCGGGCGGTCGCAGTATTTT
>.|TRBJ2-5|.|TRBV7-7
CASSASQTQETQYF
TGTGCCAGCAGCGCCAGCCAGACCCAAGAGACCCAGTACTTC
>.|TRBJ1-3|.|TRBV19
CASSIAETAIISGNTIYF
TGTGCCAGTAGTATAGCGGAAACAGCCATCATCTCTGGAAACACCATATATTTT
>TRBD1|TRBJ1-4|.|TRBV5-1
CASIGRDRNEKLFF
TGCGCCAGCATAGGACGGGACAGAAATGAAAAACTGTTTTTT
>.|TRBJ1-1|.|TRBV3-1/TRBV3-2
CASSNRVMNTEAFF
TGTGCCAGCAGCAACAGGGTTATGAACACTGAAGCTTTCTTT
>TRBD2|TRBJ2-7|.|TRBV28
CASSLQGGAYEQYF
TGTGCCAGCAGTTTACAGGGAGGGGCCTACGAGCAGTACTTC
>.|TRBJ1-1|once|TRBV18
CASSPPGRYTEAFF
TGTGCCAGCTCACCACCCGGCCGGTACACTGAAGCTTTCTTT
>.|TRBJ1-2|.|TRBV4-1
CASSPTDDYGYTF
TGCGCCAGCAGCCCAACAGACGACTATGGCTACACCTTC
>TRBD1|TRBJ1-2|.|TRBV19
CASTNGQGYDYGYTF
TGTGCCAGTACGAACGGACAGGGCTACGACTATGGCTACACCTTC
>TRBD1|TRBJ1-1|.|TRBV6-2/TRBV6-3
CASSLYRGTEAFF
TGTGCCAGCAGTCTCTACAGGGGCACTGAAGCTTTCTTT
>TRBD1|TRBJ1-2|.|TRBV28
CASSGTGVGYTF
TGTGCCAGCAGTGGGACAGGGGTAGGCTACACCTTC
>.|TRBJ2-5|once|TRBV15
CATSTWGEETQYF
TGTGCCACCAGCACATGGGGGGAGGAGACCCAGTACTTC
>.|TRBJ1-1|once|TRBV6-2/TRBV6-3
CASSYMVERWDTEAFF
TGTGCCAGCAGTTACATGGTGGAGAGGTGGGACACTGAAGCTTTCTTT
>.|TRBJ1-2|.|TRBV18
CASSPGQTNYGYTF
TGTGCCAGCTCACCAGGCCAGACTAACTATGGCTACACCTTC
>.|TRBJ1-2|.|TRBV12-5
CASGSPPWGAGGYTF
TGTGCTAGTGGTTCTCCGCCGTGGGGGGCAGGTGGCTACACCTTC
>TRBD1|TRBJ1-3|.|TRBV12-5
CASGLDRGTGKISGNTIYF
TGTGCTAGTGGTTTGGACAGGGGGACAGGTAAAATCTCTGGAAACACCATATATTTT
>.|TRBJ1-5|.|TRBV23-1
CASSQSGNREQPQHF
TGCGCCAGCAGTCAATCTGGTAACAGGGAACAGCCCCAGCATTTT
>.|TRBJ1-5|.|TRBV19
CASSILGSNQPQHF
TGTGCCAGTAGTATTTTAGGGAGCAATCAGCCCCAGCATTTT
>TRBD1|TRBJ2-1|.|TRBV9
CASSAKTGGSHNEQFF
TGTGCCAGCAGCGCGAAAACAGGGGGCTCCCACAATGAGCAGTTCTTC
>TRBD2|TRBJ2-4|.|TRBV28
CASSRTSGIPKNIQYF
TGTGCCAGCAGCAGGACTAGCGGGATCCCCAAAAACATTCAGTACTTC
>.|TRBJ1-2|.|TRBV2
CASTPEGRNYGYTF
TGTGCCAGCACCCCCGAGGGCCGAAACTATGGCTACACCTTC
>.|TRBJ1-1|.|TRBV28
CASNPPQGTQNTEAFF
TGTGCCAGCAACCCCCCCCAGGGGACTCAGAACACTGAAGCTTTCTTT
>TRBD2|TRBJ2-5|.|TRBV4-3
CASSRAGLAGGETQYF
TGCGCCAGCAGCCGAGCGGGACTAGCGGGAGGCGAGACCCAGTACTTC
>.|TRBJ1-2|.|TRBV29-1
CSVERHGNYGYTF
TGCAGCGTTGAGCGGCACGGAAACTATGGCTACACCTTC
>.|TRBJ1-5|.|TRBV18
CASSPRGASPNQPQHF
TGTGCCAGCTCACCGAGGGGGGCCTCCCCTAATCAGCCCCAGCATTTT
>.|TRBJ1-3|few|TRBV5-1
CASSLGTQGSSGNTIYF
TGCGCCAGCAGCTTGGGGACCCAAGGAAGCTCTGGAAACACCATATATTTT
>.|TRBJ2-2|.|TRBV20-1
CSASGTPNTGELFF
TGCAGTGCTAGTGGGACTCCGAACACCGGGGAGCTGTTTTTT
>.|TRBJ1-2|.|TRBV11-1
CASSLATGVGYGYTF
TGTGCCAGCAGCTTAGCGACGGGAGTCGGCTATGGCTACACCTTC
>.|TRBJ1-1|.|TRBV3-1/TRBV3-2
CASSPQEKGNTEAFF
TGTGCCAGCAGCCCCCAGGAGAAGGGCAACACTGAAGCTTTCTTT
>.|TRBJ2-5|.|TRBV4-3
CASSQEGAGMETQYF
TGCGCCAGCAGCCAAGAAGGTGCGGGGATGGAGACCCAGTACTTC
>.|TRBJ1-2|.|TRBV2
CASSLMGRTEGYTF
TGTGCCAGCAGCCTCATGGGCCGGACGGAAGGCTACACCTTC
>TRBD1|TRBJ1-3|.|TRBV7-2
CASSSDRGYTIYF
TGTGCCAGCAGCTCGGACAGGGGTTACACCATATATTTT
>.|TRBJ1-6|few|TRBV5-1
CASSLVGGNSPLHF
TGCGCCAGCAGCTTGGTAGGGGGGAATTCACCCCTCCACTTT
>TRBD1|TRBJ1-1|.|TRBV7-3
CASSPGTGFEAFF
TGTGCCAGCAGCCCAGGGACAGGCTTCGAAGCTTTCTTT
>.|TRBJ2-1|.|TRBV9
CASSAGRNEQFF
TGTGCCAGCAGCGCGGGACGGAATGAGCAGTTCTTC
>.|TRBJ1-2|.|TRBV9
CASSAPRADRYGYTF
TGTGCCAGCAGCGCCCCTAGGGCCGACCGCTATGGCTACACCTTC
>.|TRBJ1-1|.|TRBV7-9
CASSLKGRYTEAFF
TGTGCCAGCAGCTTAAAAGGCCGTTACACTGAAGCTTTCTTT
>TRBD1|TRBJ1-1|.|TRBV14
CASSQAGGAAEAFF
TGTGCCAGCAGCCAAGCAGGGGGCGCCGCTGAAGCTTTCTTT
>.|TRBJ2-7|.|TRBV19
CASSITDVSYEQYF
TGTGCCAGTAGTATAACAGACGTATCCTACGAGCAGTACTTC
>.|TRBJ1-2|.|TRBV5-1
CASSLGRRTVNLKDYGYTF
TGCGCCAGCAGCTTGGGCCGCCGGACAGTCAACCTTAAAGACTATGGCTACACCTTC
>.|TRBJ1-5|.|TRBV18
CASSTGGAGNQPQHF
TGTGCCAGCTCAACCGGGGGGGCTGGCAATCAGCCCCAGCATTTT
>.|TRBJ2-7|.|TRBV27
CASSFTRESYEQYF
TGTGCCAGCAGTTTTACTCGAGAGTCCTACGAGCAGTACTTC
>.|TRBJ1-2|.|TRBV24-1
CATSDAGAPNYGYTF
TGTGCCACCAGTGATGCAGGGGCCCCAAACTATGGCTACACCTTC
>.|TRBJ1-3|.|TRBV2
CASGGRQRSGNTIYF
TGTGCCAGCGGGGGGAGACAGCGCTCTGGAAACACCATATATTTT
>TRBD1|TRBJ2-2|.|TRBV24-1
CATSEVQGDTGELFF
TGTGCCACCAGTGAGGTACAGGGGGACACCGGGGAGCTGTTTTTT
>.|TRBJ2-7|.|TRBV5-6
CASSSTLTEYF
TGTGCCAGCAGCTCGACACTGACGGAGTACTTC
>.|TRBJ2-2|.|TRBV10-3
CAISGKPIVTGELFF
TGTGCCATCAGTGGAAAACCGATCGTTACCGGGGAGCTGTTTTTT
>.|TRBJ1-3|.|TRBV11-2
CASSLFTGSGNTIYF
TGTGCCAGCAGCTTATTTACAGGGAGCGGAAACACCATATATTTT
>TRBD1|TRBJ1-4|.|TRBV7-9
CASSSHRGRFSEKLFF
TGTGCCAGCAGCTCTCACAGGGGGCGCTTTAGTGAAAAACTGTTTTTT
>TRBD1|TRBJ2-1|.|TRBV7-3
CASSGSGGLEQFF
TGTGCCAGCAGCGGCTCAGGGGGCCTGGAGCAGTTCTTC
>TRBD1|TRBJ2-7|once|TRBV9
CASSVDPGQGGDEQYF
TGTGCCAGCAGCGTGGACCCGGGACAGGGGGGGGACGAGCAGTACTTC
>.|TRBJ1-1|.|TRBV7-2
CASSLSPGGTLVAFF
TGTGCCAGCAGCTTATCTCCAGGCGGCACTTTGGTGGCTTTCTTT
>.|TRBJ1-1|.|TRBV6-2/TRBV6-3
CASSDFSGKAFF
TGTGCCAGCAGTGACTTTTCAGGAAAAGCTTTCTTT
>.|TRBJ2-7|.|TRBV4-1
CASSQPGQRKVHEQYF
TGCGCCAGCAGCCAACCTGGACAAAGAAAGGTCCACGAGCAGTACTTC